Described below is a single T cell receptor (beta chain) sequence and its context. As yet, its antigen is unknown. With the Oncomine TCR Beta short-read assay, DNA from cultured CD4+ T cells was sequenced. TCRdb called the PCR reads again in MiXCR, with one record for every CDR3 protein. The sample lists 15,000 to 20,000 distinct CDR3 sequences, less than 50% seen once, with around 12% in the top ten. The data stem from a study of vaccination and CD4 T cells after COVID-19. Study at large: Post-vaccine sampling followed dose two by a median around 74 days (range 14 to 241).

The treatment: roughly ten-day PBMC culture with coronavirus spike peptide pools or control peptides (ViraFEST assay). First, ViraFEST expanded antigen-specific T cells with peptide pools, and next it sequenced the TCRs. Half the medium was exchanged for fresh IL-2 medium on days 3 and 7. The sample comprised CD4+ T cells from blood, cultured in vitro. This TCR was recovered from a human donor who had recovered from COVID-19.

The CDR3 protein is CASSLYPGSFQETQYF. DNA for the CDR3: TGTGCCAGCAGCTTATACCCAGGTTCCTTCCAAGAGACCCAGTACTTC. The chain couples TRBV7-9 to TRBJ2-5; D is unresolved. The CDR3 contains 16 residues. Germline CDR1 and CDR2: SEHNR and FQNEAQ (reference sequence). V was trimmed by 2 bases and J by 1 base, leaving 14 bases between them.